This T cell receptor (beta chain) comes out of a study of T-cell reconstitution after alpha-beta-depleted transplantation in children. Using unique molecular identifiers, the investigators prepared the TCRbeta library. TCRdb ran MiXCR on the PCR reads and lists one entry per CDR3 protein. The table lists some 550,000 distinct CDR3 sequences, roughly 18% of them singletons. CDR1 is SGDLS and CDR2 is YYNGEE in the germline V gene. The CDR3 runs 15 residues. The trim removed 4 bases at V and 3 bases at J, leaving 6 bases unmatched. The sequence was collected from a human donor who donated a stem cell graft to a child with acute lymphoblastic leukemia. This material consisted of PBMCs from the stem cell graft donor, taken from the stem cell graft. The chain joins TRBV9 to TRBJ1-3, with TRBD1 matching over 8 bases. The CDR3 bases are TGTGCCAGCAGCCTCCGGACAGGGTTTGGAAACACCATATATTTT. Translating it yields CASSLRTGFGNTIYF.